Sequencing of this T cell receptor (beta chain) was carried out in a study of PD-1 blockade in mismatch repair-deficient tumors. The method was immunoSEQ multiplex PCR; TCRdb's version includes in-frame clones alone and lacks a portion of them. The table lists some 120,000 clones, approximately 91% of them singletons, with about 11% in the top ten. Mismatch repair deficiency was confirmed in all patients, by PCR or immunohistochemistry. This TCR was recovered from an adult with mismatch repair-deficient cancer. Here the sequenced sample was peripheral blood, taken approximately 73 weeks after starting pembrolizumab.

As DNA, the CDR3 is TGTGCCAGCAGTTACGCCGGGGACTACTACGAGCAGTACTTC. It translates to CASSYAGDYYEQYF. V and J are TRBV6-6 and TRBJ2-7; 7 nucleotides align to TRBD2. The germline V gene encodes CDR1 MNHNY and CDR2 SVGAGI (reference sequence). The CDR3 extends over 14 amino acids. Germline trimming cut 2 bases from V and 3 bases from J; bases unmatched to any gene: 4.